What follows are 27 T cell receptor beta chains derived from one specimen sequenced in a study of molecular identifiers for immune sequencing clone quantification. TCRdb passed the PCR reads through MiXCR, listing each CDR3 protein once. Among a few hundred thousand distinct CDR3 sequences listed, 24% were seen once. Sequencing was done on a sample of naive CD8+ T cells from blood, with Jurkat cell RNA spiked in. Subset meaning: FACS-sorted CD8+CD4-CCR7+CD45RA+ naive T cells. The receptor source for this set is a human donor in good health. Some libraries in this study had Jurkat cell RNA spiked in.

The V gene is TRBV7-9, the J gene TRBJ2-5; perhaps TRBD1 as D (7 bases). Germline CDR1 reads SEHNR; CDR2 reads FQNEAQ (reference sequence). The CDR3 totals 15 residues. Between the trimmed V and J ends, which lost 7 bases and 4 bases, there was a span of 19 bases. The CDR3 DNA sequence: TGTGCCAGCAACTCACACCAGGGGGGCCGAGAGACCCAGTACTTC. It encodes CASNSHQGGRETQYF.

This clonotype was observed a few times. V and J are TRBV18 and TRBJ1-5; 7 bases align to TRBD1. The germline CDR1 and CDR2 sequences are KGHSH and LQKENI. Germline trimming cut 3 bases from V and 4 bases from J; bases unmatched to any gene: 12. This CDR3 region has 17 residues. For the CDR3, the DNA is TGTGCCAGCTCACCGGGAATGACAGGGATGGGAAATCAGCCCCAGCATTTT. It is translated as CASSPGMTGMGNQPQHF.

A few counts support this clonotype. The rearrangement links TRBV29-1 to TRBJ2-7, with 8 bases lining up with TRBD2. CDR1 SQVTM and CDR2 ANQGSEA come from the germline V gene. The ends lost 0 bases at V and 7 bases at J; junction bases unmatched: 8. The CDR3 spans 14 residues. This CDR3 reads CSVEDQDSGGEQYF. The CDR3 nucleotides are TGCAGCGTTGAAGATCAGGACAGCGGGGGTGAGCAGTACTTC.

On this clonotype: Since a much larger clone is just one base distant, this may be a read error. This chain links TRBV5-4 with TRBJ1-1; a possible D gene is TRBD1 (6 bases). The CDR3 sequence is 13 residues long. Germline CDR1 reads SGHNT; CDR2 reads YYREEE (reference sequence). CDR3 region: CASKGGMNAEAFF. The CDR3 DNA sequence: TGTGCCAGCAAGGGGGGTATGAACGCTGAAGCTTTCTTT.

This clonotype was recorded a few times. The V call is TRBV4-3, the J call TRBJ2-7; the D gene is possibly TRBD2 (6 bases). The CDR3 has 16 amino acids. Trimming shortened V by 0 bases and J by 0 bases, and 12 bases separated the two germline ends. Looked up from germline, CDR1 is LGHNA and CDR2 is YSLEER. The CDR3 here is CASSQDRRGISYEQYF. The CDR3 nucleotides read TGCGCCAGCAGCCAAGATCGGCGGGGAATCTCCTACGAGCAGTACTTC.

This clonotype appeared a few times. The chain couples TRBV12-3 or TRBV12-4 to TRBJ1-1; D might be TRBD1 (6 bases). The CDR3 runs 15 residues. V lost 4 bases, J lost 3 bases, and 15 bases lay in between. The DNA of the CDR3 is TGTGCCAGCAGTTCCCTCACAGGGAGGGACACTGAAGCTTTCTTT. The encoded protein is CASSSLTGRDTEAFF.

Only a few counts were recorded for this clonotype. V is TRBV9 and J is TRBJ2-2; D may be TRBD2 (6 bases). Trimming removed 0 bases from V and 8 bases from J, with 17 bases in between. There are 16 residues in the CDR3. CDR1 is SGDLS and CDR2 is YYNGEE in the germline V gene. CDR3 nucleotides: TGTGCCAGCAGCGTAGAGGAGGGCTCGCCCCGGGGGGAGCTGTTTTTT. Translated, it gives CASSVEEGSPRGELFF.

Here the CDR3 DNA reads TGTGCCAGCAGCCCCCGTTTGAGCGGGAGGATCGGCAATGAGCAGTTCTTC. This translates into CASSPRLSGRIGNEQFF. The V gene is TRBV7-6, the J gene TRBJ2-1, with 9 bases matching TRBD2. From germline, CDR1 is SGHVS and CDR2 FNYEAQ. The CDR3 spans 17 residues. V gave up 5 bases and J gave up 6 bases; unmatched junction bases: 14.

V is TRBV27 and J is TRBJ2-7, with D uncertain. The CDR3 runs 15 residues. Trimming pared 3 bases from V and 2 bases from J, leaving 14 bases between. Germline CDR1 reads MNHEY; CDR2 reads SMNVEV (reference sequence). This CDR3 reads CASSLSSLTAYEQYF. The CDR3 DNA is TGTGCCAGCAGTTTGAGCAGCCTAACCGCCTACGAGCAGTACTTC.

A single count supports this clonotype. One base away lies a much larger clone, so this may be a sequencing read error. The V gene is TRBV4-2, the J gene TRBJ2-5; possible D gene TRBD1, 6 bases. The CDR3 runs 17 residues. V was cut by 2 bases and J by 1 base, with 17 bases left in between. Germline-derived CDR1 and CDR2 are LGHNA and YNFKEQ. CDR3 protein: CASSQLQTGISQETQYF. CDR3 in DNA: TGTGCCAGCAGCCAATTACAGACAGGTATCAGCCAAGAGACCCAGTACTTC.

This clonotype has a count of ten or more. This rearrangement joins TRBV5-1 to TRBJ2-3; 9 nucleotides agree with TRBD1. Germline V lookup: CDR1 SGHRS, CDR2 YFSETQ. V lost 4 bases and J lost 1; bases outside the gene matches: 10. The CDR3 consists of 17 residues. CDR3 coding DNA: TGCGCCAGCAGCAAGACACAGGGGGCGGTTGGCACAGATACGCAGTATTTT. Translated: CASSKTQGAVGTDTQYF.

As concerns this clonotype: This may arise from a read error, as a much more abundant clone is one base away. The rearrangement uses TRBV7-9 and TRBJ2-2; possibly TRBD1 or TRBD2 for D (5 bases each). Germline V gene data show CDR1 as SEHNR and CDR2 as FQNEAQ (reference sequence). This CDR3 region has 17 residues. V lost 5 bases, J lost 6 bases, and 22 bases lay in between. The CDR3, as DNA: TGTGCCAGCAGCGGGGCGGGCCACCGCTCAGTTCCCGGGGAGCTGTTTTTT. It yields the protein CASSGAGHRSVPGELFF. Variable domain in full (rest from reference TRBV7-9 and TRBJ2-2): DTGVSQNPRHKITKRGQNVTFRCDPISEHNRLYWYRQTLGQGPEFLTYFQNEAQLEKSRLLSDRFSAERPKGSFSTLEIQRTEQGDSAMYLCASSGAGHRSVPGELFFGEGSRLTVL.

This clonotype was detected a few times. CDR3 bases: TGTGCCCCTCACGGGAAGGCGAACACTGAAGCTTTCTTT. Encoded protein: CAPHGKANTEAFF. The chain recombines TRBV25-1 with TRBJ1-1; no clear D. V lost 11 bases, J lost 1 base, and 14 bases lay in between. Germline V lookup: CDR1 MGHDK, CDR2 SYGVNS. This CDR3 is 13 amino acids long.

About this clonotype: A much larger clone lies one base from this, so it may be a read error. The CDR3 does not close with the conserved phenylalanine or tryptophan, likely indicating a read error. The chain is built from TRBV27 and TRBJ1-1, with TRBD1 matching 8 bases. The CDR3 runs 14 residues. The ends lost 5 bases at V and 4 bases at J; junction bases unmatched: 6. Germline lookup yields CDR1 MNHEY and CDR2 SMNVEV (reference sequence). The CDR3 DNA sequence: TGTGCCAGCAGTCTCAGGGGGCCAGGCACTGAAGCTTTCTGT. Encoded protein: CASSLRGPGTEAFC.

As regards this clonotype: Being one base from a much bigger clone, this may be a read error. Since the CDR3 does not end with the conserved phenylalanine or tryptophan, this likely comes from a read error. This chain joins TRBV15 and TRBJ2-6; D is ambiguous. The CDR3 contains 17 residues. V lost 4 bases and J lost 0, with 13 bases in between. Germline-derived CDR1 and CDR2 are LNHNV and YYDKDF (reference sequence). CDR3 amino acids: CATSTGGSSSGANVLTL. The CDR3 DNA follows: TGTGCCACCAGCACCGGCGGATCGAGCTCTGGGGCCAACGTCCTGACTCTC.

This clonotype was counted a few times. V is TRBV4-3 and J is TRBJ2-3, with D tentatively TRBD1 or TRBD2 (7 bases each). The V gene lost 0 bases and the J gene lost 3 bases, with 16 bases spanning the gap. Germline V gene data show CDR1 as LGHNA and CDR2 as YSLEER. The CDR3 runs 17 residues. CDR3 region: CASSQDFPGGGTDTQYF. CDR3 coding DNA: TGCGCCAGCAGCCAAGATTTTCCAGGGGGGGGAACAGATACGCAGTATTTT.

The chain carries TRBV7-2 and TRBJ2-7; the D gene is possibly TRBD1 (5 bases). This CDR3 has 15 residues. V lost 5 bases, J lost 5 bases, and 19 bases lay in between. Germline V gene data show CDR1 as SGHTA and CDR2 as FQGNSA. This CDR3 reads CASSRTPGHKDEQYF. In DNA, the CDR3 is TGTGCCAGCAGCCGAACCCCCGGACACAAAGACGAGCAGTACTTC.

As regards this clonotype: The germline gene is not matched at one end of the junction; a read error may be the cause. J is TRBJ2-7 and V is TRBV6-2 or TRBV6-3; D assignment may be TRBD1 or TRBD2 (6 bases each). Germline CDR1 MNHEY, CDR2 SVGEGT. The CDR3 is 14 residues long. The CDR3 reads CASSYSPGAYEQHF. The DNA for the CDR3 is TGTGCCAGCAGTTACTCCCCGGGGGCCTACGAGCAGCACTTC.

This clonotype was recorded a few times. The V call is TRBV14, the J call TRBJ2-7; 16 bases match TRBD2. CDR3 size: 18 residues. The germline V gene encodes CDR1 SGHDN and CDR2 FVKESK. V dropped 4 bases and J dropped 5; count of bases not matched to a gene: 11. CDR3 in DNA: TGTGCCAGCAGCCCTTGGGGACTAGCGGGAGGGCCATCCAACGAGCAGTACTTC. Translation: CASSPWGLAGGPSNEQYF.

J is TRBJ2-7 and V is TRBV13; possibly TRBD2 for D (5 bases). CDR1 is PRHDT, CDR2 FYEKMQ, per germline (reference sequence). V dropped 2 bases and J dropped 5 bases, with 10 bases sitting between them. CDR3 length equals 13 residues. CDR3: CASSLTRRHEQYF. The CDR3 DNA sequence: TGTGCCAGCAGCTTAACCAGGAGGCACGAGCAGTACTTC.

A few counts support this clonotype. The CDR3 is CASRWTSGRRGQAPQYF. CDR3 coding DNA: TGTGCCAGCCGCTGGACTAGCGGGAGGAGGGGCCAAGCGCCCCAGTACTTC. The chain carries TRBV28 and TRBJ2-5; 14 bases are shared with TRBD2. Germline assignment: CDR1 MDHEN and CDR2 SYDVKM. V lost 8 bases to trimming and J lost 9 bases; unmatched junction nucleotides: 17. CDR3 length: 17 residues.

In its sample, this clonotype was seen many times. V and J are TRBV4-1 and TRBJ1-2; weak D call: TRBD1 (6 bases). Trimming pared 0 bases from V and 2 bases from J, leaving 13 bases between. CDR1 is MGHRA, CDR2 YSYEKL, per germline. This CDR3 is 16 amino acids long. CDR3 protein: CASSQDHRVTNYGYTF. DNA for the CDR3: TGCGCCAGCAGCCAAGACCACAGGGTAACAAACTATGGCTACACCTTC.

As to this clonotype: A single base separates this from a much larger clone, so it may be a read error. V usage is TRBV27 and J usage is TRBJ2-3, with D unresolved. Germline V lookup: CDR1 MNHEY, CDR2 SMNVEV (reference sequence). The CDR3 spans 11 residues. CDR3 loop: CANSSSDTQYF. CDR3 coding DNA: TGTGCCAACAGTTCATCCGATACGCAGTATTTT.

V gene TRBV19 combines with J gene TRBJ1-1; tentative D call: TRBD1 (5 bases). Germline assignment: CDR1 LNHDA and CDR2 SQIVND (reference sequence). CDR3 length: 14 amino acids. Trimming left V 7 bases short and J 0 bases short, with 12 bases between. CDR3 in DNA: TGTGCCAGTAATCACAGGTCTATGAACACTGAAGCTTTCTTT. Encoded protein: CASNHRSMNTEAFF.

This clonotype was observed a handful of times. DNA of the CDR3: TGTGCCAGCAGTTTAAATTCCGCCAAGGGGGTACCAGATACGCAGTATTTT. Its protein is CASSLNSAKGVPDTQYF. This rearrangement joins TRBV27 to TRBJ2-3; the D gene is possibly TRBD1 (6 bases). Germline V CDR1 and CDR2: MNHEY, SMNVEV (reference sequence). V lost 2 bases and J lost 4, with 19 bases in between. The CDR3 is 17 residues long.

This clonotype was detected only a few times. The chain recombines TRBV11-2 with TRBJ1-1; 8 bases fit TRBD1. Germline values: CDR1 SGHAT, CDR2 FQNNGV. The CDR3 length is 15 residues. V lost 6 bases and J lost 4; bases outside the gene matches: 10. CDR3 sequence: CASSWGRQGRTEAFF. In DNA form, the CDR3 reads TGTGCCAGCAGTTGGGGACGACAGGGGCGCACTGAAGCTTTCTTT. The variable domain in full, with the rest retrieved from reference TRBV11-2 and TRBJ1-1, is EAGVAQSPRYKIIEKRQSVAFWCNPISGHATLYWYQQILGQGPKLLIQFQNNGVVDDSQLPKDRFSAERLKGVDSTLKIQPAKLEDSAVYLCASSWGRQGRTEAFFGQGTRLTVV.

This clonotype has at least ten counts. V and J are TRBV6-5 and TRBJ2-5; 8 nucleotides line up with TRBD1. CDR1 and CDR2 from the germline V gene are MNHEY and SVGAGI. V gave up 4 bases and J gave up 0 bases; unmatched junction bases: 1. The CDR3 runs 14 residues. CDR3 sequence: CASSWTGYQETQYF. The DNA of the CDR3 is TGTGCCAGCAGTTGGACAGGGTACCAAGAGACCCAGTACTTC.